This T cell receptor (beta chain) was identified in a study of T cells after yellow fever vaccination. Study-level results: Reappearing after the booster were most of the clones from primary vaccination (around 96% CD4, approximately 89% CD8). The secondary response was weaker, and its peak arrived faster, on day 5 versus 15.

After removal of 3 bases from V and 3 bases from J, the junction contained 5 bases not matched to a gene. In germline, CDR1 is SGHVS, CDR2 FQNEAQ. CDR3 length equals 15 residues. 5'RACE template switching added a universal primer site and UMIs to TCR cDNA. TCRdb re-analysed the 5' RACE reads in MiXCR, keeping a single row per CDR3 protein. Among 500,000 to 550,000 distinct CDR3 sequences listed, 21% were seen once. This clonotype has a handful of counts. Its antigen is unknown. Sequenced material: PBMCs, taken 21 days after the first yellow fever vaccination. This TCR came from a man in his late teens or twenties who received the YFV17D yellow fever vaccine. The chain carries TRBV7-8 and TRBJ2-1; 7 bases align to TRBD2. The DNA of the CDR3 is TGTGCCAGCAGCTTGGCAGGGACTATCTACAATGAGCAGTTCTTC. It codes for CASSLAGTIYNEQFF.